These 7 T cell receptor beta chains were all obtained from the same sample, sequenced in a study of blood T cell repertoires in COVID-19. The protocol was immunoSEQ multiplex PCR, while the TCRdb copy is restricted to in-frame clones and leaves out a portion. The top ten hold around 4.8% of the sample, which has tens of thousands of clones, less than 85% seen once. Sequencing was carried out using peripheral blood. Receptors originate from a woman in her 70s with acute or convalescent COVID-19.

V and J are TRBV6-1 and TRBJ2-1, with D unclear. The V end lost 0 bases, the J end lost 7 bases, and 10 bases lay between the germline ends. The CDR3 is 14 residues long. CDR1 is MNHNS, CDR2 SASEGT, per germline. CDR3 sequence: CASSEAYVRNEQFF. The DNA for the CDR3 is TGTGCCAGCAGTGAAGCCTACGTACGAAATGAGCAGTTCTTC.

Note on this clone: The junction shows a germline mismatch at one end, possibly a read error. The chain links TRBV4-2 to TRBJ1-4; TRBD1 is a possible D gene (6 bases). This CDR3 is 18 amino acids long. Germline-derived CDR1 and CDR2 are LGHNA and YNFKEQ. As DNA, the CDR3 is TGTGCCAGCATCCAAGGAGAAAAAACGGACAGAAATAATGAAAAACTGTTTTTT. Residues: CASIQGEKTDRNNEKLFF.

This clone was seen a handful of times. The chain joins TRBV6-5 to TRBJ1-4; D gene uncertain. From germline, CDR1 is MNHEY and CDR2 SVGAGI. V was clipped by 6 bases and J by 3 bases, with 11 bases between them. The CDR3 loop spans 14 amino acids. The CDR3 is CASSRGGSNEKLFF. As DNA, the CDR3 is TGTGCCAGCAGCCGAGGAGGATCTAATGAAAAACTGTTTTTT.

The chain employs TRBV27 and TRBJ2-5; a weak D match, TRBD2 (6 bases). CDR1 MNHEY and CDR2 SMNVEV come from the germline V gene (reference sequence). V was shortened by 0 bases and J by 2 bases, with 13 bases between the two germline ends. The CDR3 extends over 16 amino acids. CDR3 in amino acids: CASSLSPPRGQETQYF. The CDR3 region has the DNA TGTGCCAGCAGTTTATCCCCTCCGCGGGGTCAAGAGACCCAGTACTTC.

The V call is TRBV7-8, the J call TRBJ2-5; TRBD1 might be the D (5 bases). V shed 10 bases and J shed 5 bases, with 14 bases lying between them. Germline CDR1 reads SGHVS; CDR2 reads FQNEAQ. The CDR3 length is 12 residues. The CDR3 DNA is TGTGCCACATCCCAGGGTGGGGAGACCCAGTACTTC. This encodes CATSQGGETQYF.

This chain uses TRBV7-9 with TRBJ1-2; TRBD1 matches 7 bases. Germline loops: CDR1 SEHNR, CDR2 FQNEAQ (reference sequence). Trimming took 8 bases from V and 4 from J; bases not matched to a gene: 7. This CDR3 contains 13 residues. The CDR3 loop reads CASFRDSSYGYTF. CDR3 DNA sequence: TGTGCCAGCTTCCGGGACAGTAGCTATGGCTACACCTTC. The full variable domain, completed using reference TRBV7-9 and TRBJ1-2, is DTGVSQNPRHKITKRGQNVTFRCDPISEHNRLYWYRQTLGQGPEFLTYFQNEAQLEKSRLLSDRFSAERPKGSFSTLEIQRTEQGDSAMYLCASFRDSSYGYTFGSGTRLTVV.

J is TRBJ2-3 and V is TRBV5-1, with D possibly TRBD2 on 6 matching bases. Germline assignment: CDR1 SGHRS and CDR2 YFSETQ. The CDR3 runs 13 residues. Trimming cost V 4 bases and J 5 bases, with 11 bases left between them. The CDR3 region is CASSELGGDTQYF. CDR3 DNA sequence: TGCGCCAGCAGCGAGTTGGGAGGAGATACGCAGTATTTT. Complete variable domain (other parts from reference TRBV5-1 and TRBJ2-3): KAGVTQTPRYLIKTRGQQVTLSCSPISGHRSVSWYQQTPGQGLQFLFEYFSETQRNKGNFPGRFSGRQFSNSRSEMNVSTLELGDSALYLCASSELGGDTQYFGPGTRLTVL.